The 32 T cell receptor beta chains below were found in one sample sequenced in a study of regulatory dendritic cells for organ transplantation. The table came from immunoSEQ multiplex PCR; TCRdb's copy has only in-frame clones and leaves some out. The sample lists some 35,000 clones, about 89% occurring once. The sequenced sample consisted of naive CD8+ T cells from blood. Subset meaning: CD45RA+ naive T cells. The origin of the receptors is a human donor in good health.

The chain employs TRBV10-3 and TRBJ1-5; a weak D match, TRBD1 (5 bases). V dropped 3 bases and J dropped 4 bases, with 10 bases sitting between them. This CDR3 contains 14 residues. CDR1 is ENHRY, CDR2 SYGVKD, per germline. CDR3 nucleotide sequence: TGTGCCATCAGTGAAGGCAGGGAGAATCAGCCCCAGCATTTT. Amino acids: CAISEGRENQPQHF.

The gene calls are TRBV19 and TRBJ1-1, with 10 nucleotides matching TRBD1. With V trimmed by 5 bases and J by 8 bases, 5 bases remained unmatched. Germline CDR1 and CDR2: LNHDA and SQIVND (reference sequence). This CDR3 comprises 13 residues. CDR3 sequence (DNA): TGTGCCAGTAGTCCAGACAGGGGGCGGGAAGCTTTCTTT. Translation gives CASSPDRGREAFF.

J is TRBJ2-5 and V is TRBV6-5, with TRBD1 identical over 10 bases. The trim removed 6 bases at V and 4 bases at J, leaving 5 bases unmatched. This CDR3 contains 14 residues. Per the germline V gene, CDR1 is MNHEY and CDR2 is SVGAGI. CDR3 sequence: CASRTGTGAETQYF. The CDR3 bases are TGTGCCAGCAGAACCGGGACAGGGGCAGAGACCCAGTACTTC.

Here the CDR3 reads CASSYGRGVGNQPQHF. In DNA form, the CDR3 reads TGTGCCAGCAGTTACGGGAGGGGGGTTGGTAATCAGCCCCAGCATTTT. V and J are TRBV6-5 and TRBJ1-5, with D perhaps matching TRBD1 (6 bases). The germline V and J ends were trimmed by 2 bases and 4 bases, with 15 bases remaining between them. The CDR3 runs 16 residues. Germline V gene lookup returns CDR1 MNHEY and CDR2 SVGAGI.

The chain employs TRBV18 and TRBJ2-7, with 9 bases aligning to TRBD2. Germline CDR1 and CDR2: KGHSH and LQKENI. The CDR3 contains 20 residues. Trimming at V came to 0 bases and at J to 1 base, leaving 16 bases not matched to a gene. CDR3 sequence reads: CASSPPSTSGRGGTSYEQYF. The CDR3 DNA reads TGTGCCAGCTCACCACCTTCGACTAGCGGCAGGGGGGGCACTTCCTACGAGCAGTACTTC.

This clone was recorded once. The V call is TRBV15, the J call TRBJ1-4, with 8 bases fitting TRBD1. V shed 2 bases, J shed 5 bases, and the junction held 4 bases outside the gene matches. Looked up from germline, CDR1 is LNHNV and CDR2 is YYDKDF (reference sequence). The length of the CDR3 is 15 residues. Here the CDR3 DNA reads TGTGCCACCAGCAGATCAAGGACAGGGAATGAAAAACTGTTTTTT. This encodes CATSRSRTGNEKLFF.

The J gene is TRBJ2-1, the V gene TRBV6-5, with 8 bases aligning to TRBD1. The CDR3 loop spans 13 amino acids. Germline V CDR1 and CDR2: MNHEY, SVGAGI. Unmatched junction bases numbered 7, after V lost 8 bases and J lost 7 bases. As DNA, the CDR3 is TGTGCCAGCGGGACAGGAGGATTTAATGAGCAGTTCTTC. It is translated as CASGTGGFNEQFF.

This clone was picked up one time. The chain uses TRBV11-2 and TRBJ1-2; the D is unclear. CDR3 size: 13 residues. From germline, CDR1 is SGHAT and CDR2 FQNNGV. V lost 0 bases to trimming and J lost 3 bases, with 5 bases between them. The CDR3 protein is CASSLDGDYGYTF. CDR3 bases: TGTGCCAGCAGCTTAGACGGGGACTATGGCTACACCTTC.

The V call is TRBV7-3, the J call TRBJ2-3, with TRBD2 matching over 9 bases. The CDR3 covers 14 residues. Germline values: CDR1 SGHTA, CDR2 FQGTGA. Trimming took 4 bases from V and 6 from J; bases not matched to a gene: 5. The CDR3 is CASSSTSGGDTQYF. The DNA for the CDR3 is TGTGCCAGCAGCTCGACTAGCGGTGGGGATACGCAGTATTTT. Using reference TRBV7-3 and TRBJ2-3 for the parts outside the CDR3, the full variable domain is GAGVSQTPSNKVTEKGKYVELRCDPISGHTALYWYRQSLGQGPEFLIYFQGTGAADDSGLPNDRFFAVRPEGSVSTLKIQRTERGDSAVYLCASSSTSGGDTQYFGPGTRLTVL.

A note on this clone: This sample includes further DNA sequences coding for the same CDR3. This chain joins TRBV6-1 and TRBJ2-7; D remains ambiguous. Per the germline V gene, CDR1 is MNHNS and CDR2 is SASEGT. This CDR3 contains 13 residues. The ends were cut back, 1 base at V and 1 base at J, with 5 bases in the middle. CDR3 coding DNA: TGTGCCAGCAGTGAAGGGTTATCCTACGAGCAGTACTTC. This sequence encodes CASSEGLSYEQYF.

The chain uses TRBV27 and TRBJ2-2; TRBD1 is a possible D gene (6 bases). Germline loops: CDR1 MNHEY, CDR2 SMNVEV (reference sequence). The CDR3 loop spans 14 amino acids. V lost 0 bases to trimming and J lost 5 bases, with 7 bases between them. The CDR3 sequence: CASSLSQGTGELFF. DNA of the CDR3: TGTGCCAGCAGTTTATCACAGGGAACCGGGGAGCTGTTTTTT.

This clone was detected only a few times. CDR3 DNA: TGTGCCAGCAGCCGGACGGTCGCGGGGGATGGCTACACCTTC. Its translation: CASSRTVAGDGYTF. This chain joins TRBV14 and TRBJ1-2; the D gene is possibly TRBD1 (5 bases). V lost 4 bases to trimming and J lost 6 bases, with 15 bases between them. This CDR3 is 14 amino acids long. Per germline, CDR1 SGHDN and CDR2 FVKESK.

The rearrangement links TRBV28 to TRBJ2-7, with 10 bases identical to TRBD1. Germline V lookup: CDR1 MDHEN, CDR2 SYDVKM. The CDR3 has 16 amino acids. V lost 2 bases to trimming and J lost 2 bases; unmatched junction nucleotides: 6. The CDR3 reads CASSLVGTGVAYEQYF. The CDR3 DNA sequence: TGTGCCAGCAGTTTAGTCGGGACAGGGGTGGCCTACGAGCAGTACTTC.

Here the CDR3 reads CASSQAAAGGANEQFF. The DNA of the CDR3 is TGCGCCAGCAGCCAAGCGGCGGCGGGAGGGGCGAATGAGCAGTTCTTC. The genes are TRBV4-1 and TRBJ2-1; TRBD2 aligns across 9 bases. V gave up 1 base and J gave up 7 bases; unmatched junction bases: 8. The CDR3 is 16 amino acids. Per the germline V gene, CDR1 is MGHRA and CDR2 is YSYEKL.

The chain employs TRBV27 and TRBJ2-1, with 7 bases that match TRBD1. Germline V CDR1 and CDR2: MNHEY, SMNVEV (reference sequence). This CDR3 is built from 15 residues. The V and J ends lost 4 bases and 2 bases, in that order; junction bases with no gene match: 5. This CDR3 reads CASSYGTATYNEQFF. CDR3 DNA sequence: TGTGCCAGCAGTTACGGGACAGCCACCTACAATGAGCAGTTCTTC.

The chain employs TRBV27 and TRBJ2-5; 8 bases line up with TRBD1. Germline CDR1 reads MNHEY; CDR2 reads SMNVEV (reference sequence). The V and J ends lost 1 base and 3 bases, in that order; junction bases with no gene match: 4. CDR3 length: 15 amino acids. The CDR3, as DNA: TGTGCCAGCAGTTTATTTGGACAGGGTGAAGAGACCCAGTACTTC. Translating it yields CASSLFGQGEETQYF.

V usage is TRBV28 and J usage is TRBJ2-1; 11 nucleotides line up with TRBD2. Germline loops: CDR1 MDHEN, CDR2 SYDVKM. The CDR3 is made up of 15 amino acids. V lost 11 bases, J lost 4 bases, and 10 bases stayed unmatched. The CDR3 region has the DNA TGTGCCCACGCACTACTAGCGGGAGTTTACAATGAGCAGTTCTTC. Residues: CAHALLAGVYNEQFF.

This clone came up once. The chain employs TRBV29-1 and TRBJ2-1; D is ambiguous. Trimming removed 4 bases from V and 0 bases from J, with 16 bases in between. CDR1 is SQVTM and CDR2 is ANQGSEA in the germline V gene. The CDR3 totals 16 residues. CDR3: CSVVGNLRSSYNEQFF. The CDR3 coding sequence is TGCAGCGTTGTGGGGAACCTACGGAGCTCCTACAATGAGCAGTTCTTC.

This clone was seen once. The chain couples TRBV7-2 to TRBJ1-1; TRBD1 matches at 10 bases. The CDR3 has 16 residues. Germline lookup yields CDR1 SGHTA and CDR2 FQGNSA. Trimming took 1 base from V and 5 from J; bases not matched to a gene: 7. The CDR3 protein is CASSLDGTGEVTEAFF. Here the CDR3 DNA reads TGTGCCAGCAGCTTAGATGGGACAGGGGAGGTAACTGAAGCTTTCTTT.

CDR3 region: CASSLTSLGQASHEQYF. The CDR3 nucleotides are TGCGCCAGCAGCTTAACGTCCCTGGGACAGGCGTCCCACGAGCAGTACTTC. This sequence joins TRBV5-1 and TRBJ2-7; 8 nucleotides agree with TRBD1. The CDR3 is 17 residues long. Germline loops: CDR1 SGHRS, CDR2 YFSETQ. With V trimmed by 2 bases and J by 5 bases, 15 bases remained unmatched.

The rearrangement links TRBV6-5 to TRBJ1-2, with D possibly TRBD1 on 5 matching bases. CDR1 and CDR2 from the germline V gene are MNHEY and SVGAGI. The CDR3 has 15 amino acids. V lost 4 bases and J 5 bases, leaving 17 bases between the germline ends. CDR3 region: CASSLYTGGRYGYTF. In nucleotides, the CDR3 is TGTGCCAGCAGTTTGTACACAGGCGGGAGGTATGGCTACACCTTC.

The V gene is TRBV2, the J gene TRBJ2-1; 12 bases match TRBD2. Germline loops: CDR1 SNHLY, CDR2 FYNNEI. V shed 5 bases, J shed 6 bases, and the junction held 5 bases outside the gene matches. CDR3 length: 15 residues. The CDR3 DNA is TGTGCCAGCAGTACTCTAGCGGGAGGGCCCAATGAGCAGTTCTTC. Its protein is CASSTLAGGPNEQFF.

The chain is built from TRBV7-8 and TRBJ2-1; no clear D gene. Germline lookup yields CDR1 SGHVS and CDR2 FQNEAQ. The CDR3 runs to 12 residues. Trimming stripped 0 bases from V and 8 bases from J, with 5 bases between. CDR3 sequence (DNA): TGTGCCAGCAGCTTAGCAATCGATGAGCAGTTCTTC. Translating gives CASSLAIDEQFF.

This chain joins TRBV19 and TRBJ1-5, with D maybe TRBD1 (6 bases). This CDR3 is built from 14 residues. V shed 6 bases and J shed 3 bases, with 12 bases lying between them. The germline V gene encodes CDR1 LNHDA and CDR2 SQIVND (reference sequence). The CDR3 is CASRVRDINQPQHF. CDR3 coding DNA: TGTGCCAGTAGGGTCCGGGACATCAATCAGCCCCAGCATTTT.

J is TRBJ1-4 and V is TRBV15; weak D call: TRBD1 (5 bases). V lost 3 bases and J lost 8, with 10 bases in between. The CDR3 is 13 amino acids. The germline CDR1 and CDR2 sequences are LNHNV and YYDKDF (reference sequence). CDR3 sequence reads: CATSSRDSEKLFF. The CDR3 nucleotides read TGTGCCACCAGCAGCAGGGACTCAGAAAAACTGTTTTTT. Full variable domain (remainder filled in from reference TRBV15 and TRBJ1-4): DAMVIQNPRYQVTQFGKPVTLSCSQTLNHNVMYWYQQKSSQAPKLLFHYYDKDFNNEADTPDNFQSRRPNTSFCFLDIRSPGLGDTAMYLCATSSRDSEKLFFGSGTQLSVL.

Note on this clone: Without the conserved terminal phenylalanine or tryptophan, this CDR3 likely stems from a read error. The genes are TRBV28 and TRBJ1-1, with D uncertain. CDR3 length: 12 amino acids. Germline CDR1 and CDR2: MDHEN and SYDVKM. V was trimmed by 1 base and J by 10 bases, leaving 10 bases between them. CDR3 loop: CASSLSSGSAFL. The CDR3 DNA reads TGTGCCAGCAGTTTATCTTCCGGGTCAGCTTTCCTT.

This chain links TRBV10-2 with TRBJ2-7, with unresolved D. The germline V gene has CDR1 WSHSY and CDR2 SAAADI. The CDR3 has 16 amino acids. With 2 bases removed from V and 3 bases from J, the gap between germline ends came to 17 bases. Written as DNA, the CDR3 is TGCGCCAGCAGTGAGGTGAAGGGCAACCCCTACTACGAGCAGTACTTC. This encodes CASSEVKGNPYYEQYF.

The chain links TRBV29-1 to TRBJ2-3, with D tentatively TRBD1 or TRBD2 (5 bases each). Germline lookup yields CDR1 SQVTM and CDR2 ANQGSEA. V gave up 3 bases and J gave up 2 bases, with 9 bases separating them. The CDR3 is 13 amino acids. The CDR3 protein is CSVDRDPTDTQYF. CDR3 coding DNA: TGCAGCGTTGATCGGGACCCCACAGATACGCAGTATTTT.

V usage is TRBV18 and J usage is TRBJ1-1, with a possible D match to TRBD1 (5 bases). The CDR3 covers 15 residues. The V and J ends lost 0 bases and 1 base respectively, with 9 bases between them. Per the germline V gene, CDR1 is KGHSH and CDR2 is LQKENI. CDR3: CASSPPGRANTEAFF. CDR3 DNA: TGTGCCAGCTCACCACCGGGACGGGCGAACACTGAAGCTTTCTTT.

This sequence joins TRBV28 and TRBJ1-2, with D hard to call. Trimming removed 8 bases at V and 2 bases at J, with 15 bases between. The CDR3 totals 14 residues. CDR1 and CDR2 from the germline V gene are MDHEN and SYDVKM. The CDR3 coding sequence is TGTGCCAGCCACAGACCGGGAATGAACTATGGCTACACCTTC. Its protein product is CASHRPGMNYGYTF.

The chain combines TRBV7-9 with TRBJ2-5, with TRBD1 matching 8 bases. The CDR3 runs 16 residues. The germline CDR1 and CDR2 sequences are SEHNR and FQNEAQ (reference sequence). The ends lost 4 bases at V and 4 bases at J; junction bases unmatched: 11. The CDR3 is CASSSGDRYARETQYF. CDR3 bases: TGTGCCAGCAGCTCAGGGGACAGGTACGCGCGAGAGACCCAGTACTTC.

V is TRBV7-2 and J is TRBJ2-2; 15 bases fit TRBD2. The CDR3 has 18 amino acids. The trim removed 4 bases at V and 5 bases at J, leaving 8 bases unmatched. Germline lookup yields CDR1 SGHTA and CDR2 FQGNSA. This CDR3 is CASSYGGLAGGTTGELFF. CDR3 coding DNA: TGTGCCAGCAGCTACGGGGGACTAGCGGGAGGTACTACCGGGGAGCTGTTTTTT.